This TCR beta chain was obtained from a study of blood T cell repertoires in COVID-19. This clone has just one count. This table comes from immunoSEQ multiplex PCR, and its TCRdb copy is limited to in-frame clones, with some not included. The sample carries approximately 250,000 clones, roughly 88% recorded once. The ends were cut back, 2 bases at V and 7 bases at J, with 17 bases in the middle. The CDR3 runs to 15 residues. The germline CDR1 and CDR2 sequences are GTSNPN and SVGIG (reference sequence). Participant reports of clinical history set cohort assignment. This chain joins TRBV30 and TRBJ2-2, with D possibly being TRBD1 (6 bases). Sample: PBMCs or T cells enriched from blood (not recorded which). The TCR was taken from a woman between 40 and 50 years old with acute COVID-19. CDR3 region: CAWSPQGLENGELFF. The CDR3 DNA reads TGTGCCTGGAGTCCCCAGGGGCTGGAGAACGGGGAGCTGTTTTTT.